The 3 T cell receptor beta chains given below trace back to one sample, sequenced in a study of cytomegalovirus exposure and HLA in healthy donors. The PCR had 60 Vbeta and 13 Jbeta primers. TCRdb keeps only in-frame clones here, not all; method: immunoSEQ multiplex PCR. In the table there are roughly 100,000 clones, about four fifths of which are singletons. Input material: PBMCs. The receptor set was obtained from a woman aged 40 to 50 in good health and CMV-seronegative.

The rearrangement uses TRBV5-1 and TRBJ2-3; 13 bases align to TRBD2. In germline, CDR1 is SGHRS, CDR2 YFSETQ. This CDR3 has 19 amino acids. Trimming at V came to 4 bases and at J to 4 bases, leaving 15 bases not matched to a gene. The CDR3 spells CASSTRLAGGGGLPDTQYF. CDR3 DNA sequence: TGCGCCAGCAGCACTAGACTAGCGGGAGGAGGAGGGCTCCCAGATACGCAGTATTTT.

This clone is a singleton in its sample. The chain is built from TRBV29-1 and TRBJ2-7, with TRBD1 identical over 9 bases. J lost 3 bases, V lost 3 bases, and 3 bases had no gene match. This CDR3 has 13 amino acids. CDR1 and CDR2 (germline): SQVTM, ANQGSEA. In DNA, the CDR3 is TGCAGCGTTGAGGGACAGGGACGCTACGAGCAGTACTTC. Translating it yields CSVEGQGRYEQYF.

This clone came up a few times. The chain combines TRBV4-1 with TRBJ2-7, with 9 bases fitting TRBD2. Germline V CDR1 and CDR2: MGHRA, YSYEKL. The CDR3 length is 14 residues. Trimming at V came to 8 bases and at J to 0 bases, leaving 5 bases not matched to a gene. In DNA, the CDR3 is TGCGCCAGCCTTAGCGGGAGTCCCTCCTACGAGCAGTACTTC. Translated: CASLSGSPSYEQYF.